This T cell receptor beta chain was sequenced for a study of blood T cell repertoires in COVID-19. Study overall: Some COVID-19 samples were acute and others convalescent; all came from the United States, Italy and Spain. PBMCs, B-cell-depleted T cells, or T cells provided the cDNA or gDNA that made up the material.

The CDR3 spans 14 residues. Germline CDR1 SGDLS, CDR2 YYNGEE. Trimming shortened V by 3 bases and J by 4 bases, and 11 bases separated the two germline ends. The authors' processing: Nucleated cell counts were estimated from reference gene primer amplification. Measured with immunoSEQ multiplex PCR; TCRdb has only the in-frame clones, and not every one. Clone size and V and J calls were adopted from that table, with D and trimming inferred from the DNA. The top ten hold approximately 7.5% of the sample, which has approximately 300,000 clones, 90% seen once. The sample taken for sequencing was peripheral blood. The chain joins TRBV9 to TRBJ1-5, with D hard to call. The origin of this receptor is a woman in her twenties or thirties with COVID-19, enrolled during active disease. The CDR3 region has the DNA TGTGCCAGCAGCGCCCGGGCGGGGAATCAGCCCCAGCATTTT. Protein: CASSARAGNQPQHF.